This section outlines one TCR beta chain sequence together with its context. The antigen remains unidentified. The entry originates in a study of T-cell memory formation after mild COVID-19. Overall study context: There were largely donor-specific TCR clusters. Overall study findings and caveats: Contracting CD4+ clones sat mainly in CM and EM; CD8+ in EMRA. Clones that contracted from day 15 to 85 had balanced CD4/CD8; later expanders were CD4+ biased.

cDNA libraries for TCR alpha and TCR beta, carrying sample barcodes and UMIs, came from 5'RACE with constant-segment primers. MiXCR, applied by TCRdb to the 5' RACE reads, yields one record per CDR3 protein. There are about 340,000 distinct CDR3 sequences in the sample; approximately 12% occur only once, and over 20% lies in the top ten. Trimming removed 4 bases at V and 1 base at J, with 12 bases between. CDR3 length equals 15 residues. Germline CDR1 and CDR2: SGHKS and YYEKEE (reference sequence). The sequence came from a young man who had mild COVID-19 (a few samples of this study predate the infection). Cell type and time point are not known. The J gene is TRBJ1-3, the V gene TRBV5-5; possible D gene TRBD1, 6 bases. Source material: PBMCs or a T cell subset sorted from them (not recorded which). CDR3 bases: TGTGCCAGCAGCCCCGACCAGGGGTCTGGAAACACCATATATTTT. Amino acids: CASSPDQGSGNTIYF.